This passage covers 8 T cell receptor beta chains from one sample sequenced in a study of metastatic and nonmetastatic thyroid tumors (dated by TCRdb to 2018 to 2021). The protocol used for the library was PCR. TCRdb lists the instrument as Illumina HiSeq 4000. TCRdb reran the public reads through fastp at Q25 and MiXCR, keeping productive beta chains. This sample comprises about 34,000 clones, approximately 34% of them detected only once. Approximately 22% of the sample belongs to the ten largest clones. No patient had received any treatment before thyroid surgery. Source material: tumor tissue. The receptors originated from a female donor with papillary thyroid cancer or a benign thyroid nodule (not recorded which). Some clones in this sample may be carry-over from other donors' samples.

V is TRBV3-1 and J is TRBJ2-2, with 10 bases fitting TRBD2. This CDR3 contains 15 residues. J lost 5 bases, V lost 6 bases, and 6 bases had no gene match. CDR1 is LGHDT, CDR2 YNNKEL, per germline (reference sequence). CDR3 protein: CASSYGLAATGELFF. The DNA for the CDR3 is TGTGCCAGCAGTTACGGACTAGCGGCAACCGGGGAGCTGTTTTTT.

The chain employs TRBV6-2 or TRBV6-3 and TRBJ1-5; D may be TRBD1 (5 bases). This CDR3 contains 17 residues. CDR1 MNHEY and CDR2 SVGEGT come from the germline V gene. Trimming took off 6 bases at V and 1 base at J, with 19 bases between the two ends. The CDR3 loop reads CASSPGTPRGSNQPQHF. DNA for the CDR3: TGTGCCAGCAGCCCTGGGACTCCGCGAGGGAGCAATCAGCCCCAGCATTTT.

CDR3 sequence (DNA): TGTGCCAGCAGCTTGCACCCCAGGGGGCAATATGGCTACACCTTC. Protein: CASSLHPRGQYGYTF. The chain links TRBV5-5 to TRBJ1-2; TRBD1 matches 8 bases. This CDR3 has 15 residues. The V and J ends lost 1 base and 5 bases, in that order; junction bases with no gene match: 7. CDR1 is SGHKS and CDR2 is YYEKEE in the germline V gene (reference sequence).

CDR3 in amino acids: CASSYPRDSGRRLNTDTQYF. The CDR3 DNA follows: TGTGCCAGCAGTTACCCTCGTGATAGCGGGAGGAGACTCAACACAGATACGCAGTATTTT. This rearrangement joins TRBV6-2 or TRBV6-3 to TRBJ2-3; 10 nucleotides match TRBD2. The CDR3 contains 20 residues. The germline gives CDR1 MNHEY, CDR2 SVGEGT. V lost 2 bases and J lost 2; bases outside the gene matches: 16.

This clone was seen a few times. This chain links TRBV6-1 with TRBJ2-3; D unclear. The V end was cut by 6 bases, the J end by 2 bases, with 12 bases between. Germline lookup yields CDR1 MNHNS and CDR2 SASEGT. The CDR3 runs 14 residues. DNA for the CDR3: TGTGCCAGCAGCAACGGGTTAGTCACAGATACGCAGTATTTT. Encoded protein: CASSNGLVTDTQYF.

This clone was counted ten times or more. The chain employs TRBV6-1 and TRBJ2-1; tentatively, D is TRBD1 (5 bases). Germline CDR1 reads MNHNS; CDR2 reads SASEGT. With 4 bases removed from V and 13 bases from J, the gap between germline ends came to 14 bases. The CDR3 has 12 residues. The CDR3 sequence: CASSASRVHQFF. The CDR3, as DNA: TGTGCCAGCAGTGCCTCCAGGGTTCATCAGTTCTTC.

This chain links TRBV4-1 with TRBJ1-5; D unresolved. Trimming cost V 0 bases and J 0 bases, with 9 bases left between them. This CDR3 comprises 16 residues. Germline assignment: CDR1 MGHRA and CDR2 YSYEKL. CDR3 sequence (DNA): TGCGCCAGCAGCCAAGAACGGACGGATAGCAATCAGCCCCAGCATTTT. Translated: CASSQERTDSNQPQHF.

The rearrangement uses TRBV11-2 and TRBJ2-2; 12 nucleotides agree with TRBD1. This CDR3 is built from 17 residues. Germline lookup yields CDR1 SGHAT and CDR2 FQNNGV. V trimming: 5 bases; J trimming: 4 bases; junction bases outside the gene matches: 8. The CDR3 DNA follows: TGTGCCAGCAGCCGACAGGGACAGGGGGCTAGCACCGGGGAGCTGTTTTTT. Protein product: CASSRQGQGASTGELFF.